Presented here are 17 T cell receptor beta chains from one specimen sequenced in a study of cytomegalovirus exposure and HLA in healthy donors. It was with 60 Vbeta and 13 Jbeta primers that the PCR ran. Data came from immunoSEQ multiplex PCR; TCRdb stores just in-frame clones and leaves some out. This table has about 89,000 clones, about 72% appearing once. Sequencing used PBMCs. The receptor set was obtained from a man under 40 in good health and CMV-seronegative.

The chain is built from TRBV20-1 and TRBJ2-4; 7 bases fit TRBD2. The CDR3 is 11 residues long. V lost 2 bases and J lost 16; bases outside the gene matches: 8. CDR1 is DFQATT and CDR2 is SNEGSKA in the germline V gene (reference sequence). The CDR3 DNA reads TGCAGTGCTAGAATGAGGGAGGGTGGTTACTTC. Amino acid sequence: CSARMREGGYF.

The chain joins TRBV30 to TRBJ1-1; D remains unclear. V lost 1 base and J 10 bases, leaving 13 bases between the germline ends. The CDR3 consists of 12 residues. Germline V gene sequence: CDR1 GTSNPN, CDR2 SVGIG (reference sequence). The CDR3 loop is CAWSEPIRGAFF. The DNA for the CDR3 is TGTGCCTGGAGTGAACCCATTCGGGGAGCTTTCTTT.

This clone was observed a few times. The chain has TRBV28 and TRBJ1-1; D gene unclear. CDR1 is MDHEN, CDR2 SYDVKM, per germline. The CDR3 sequence is 13 residues long. Trimming shortened V by 4 bases and J by 6 bases, and 12 bases separated the two germline ends. The CDR3: CASSWRFSPEAFF. In DNA, the CDR3 is TGTGCCAGCAGTTGGAGATTTTCCCCTGAAGCTTTCTTT.

There are a few counts of this clone. The chain carries TRBV9 and TRBJ2-7; weak D call: TRBD1 (5 bases). V lost 4 bases, J lost 0 bases, and 17 bases lay in between. The CDR3 has 16 amino acids. Germline V gives CDR1 SGDLS, CDR2 YYNGEE. DNA for the CDR3: TGTGCCAGCAGCCCACAGGTGGACATCCCCTCCTACGAGCAGTACTTC. It codes for CASSPQVDIPSYEQYF.

This clone has only a few counts. The chain is built from TRBV25-1 and TRBJ2-3, with no clear D. Trimming removed 1 base at V and 3 bases at J, with 8 bases between. Germline V lookup: CDR1 MGHDK, CDR2 SYGVNS. The CDR3 is made up of 14 amino acids. The CDR3 spells CASSESPGTDTQYF. DNA for the CDR3: TGTGCCAGCAGTGAATCCCCGGGTACAGATACGCAGTATTTT.

The chain links TRBV7-2 to TRBJ2-1; D perhaps matches TRBD1 (6 bases). The CDR3 is 15 residues long. With 2 bases removed from V and 8 bases from J, the gap between germline ends came to 16 bases. CDR1 and CDR2 (germline): SGHTA, FQGNSA. In DNA, the CDR3 is TGTGCCAGCAGCTTATCGACAGGTCGGTTGGATGAGCAGTTCTTC. Its protein is CASSLSTGRLDEQFF.

The chain is built from TRBV5-6 and TRBJ2-7; 12 bases map to TRBD1. Per germline, CDR1 SGHDT and CDR2 YYEEEE. The CDR3 runs 14 residues. V lost 2 bases and J lost 6; bases outside the gene matches: 3. Here the CDR3 DNA reads TGTGCCAGCAGCTTTGGGACAGGGGGCGCCGAGCAGTACTTC. Protein product: CASSFGTGGAEQYF.

The DNA of the CDR3 is TGTGCCAGCAGCCCGTCCTCCAGGGCCACCGGGGAGCTGTTTTTT. Protein: CASSPSSRATGELFF. The chain couples TRBV27 to TRBJ2-2; D may be TRBD1 (5 bases). Trimming shortened V by 6 bases and J by 4 bases, and 15 bases separated the two germline ends. The V gene's germline CDR1 is MNHEY and CDR2 SMNVEV (reference sequence). The CDR3 contains 15 residues.

This clone is a singleton in its sample. The rearrangement links TRBV6-5 to TRBJ2-5, with TRBD1 matching over 7 bases. The ends lost 2 bases at V and 4 bases at J; junction bases unmatched: 4. This CDR3 has 14 residues. Germline V lookup: CDR1 MNHEY, CDR2 SVGAGI. CDR3 region: CASSYTQGLETQYF. The CDR3 DNA follows: TGTGCCAGCAGTTACACACAGGGGTTAGAGACCCAGTACTTC.

The CDR3 DNA follows: TGTGCCAGCAGCGCGCAGGGTAACGGGGAGCTGTTTTTT. Amino acids: CASSAQGNGELFF. The chain links TRBV7-9 to TRBJ2-2; D is possibly TRBD1 (5 bases). The CDR3 is 13 amino acids. Trimming left V 5 bases short and J 7 bases short, with 11 bases between. Germline V gene data show CDR1 as SEHNR and CDR2 as FQNEAQ (reference sequence).

This clone was counted a few times. The chain uses TRBV15 and TRBJ1-1, with 9 bases that match TRBD1. The CDR3 covers 15 residues. Germline assignment: CDR1 LNHNV and CDR2 YYDKDF (reference sequence). V lost 0 bases and J lost 7; bases outside the gene matches: 6. The CDR3 spells CATSRDGGQGSEAFF. CDR3 DNA sequence: TGTGCCACCAGCAGAGACGGGGGACAGGGTAGTGAAGCTTTCTTT.

This clone has more than one count but fewer than ten. This sequence joins TRBV6-1 and TRBJ1-1; D is unresolved. Germline V lookup: CDR1 MNHNS, CDR2 SASEGT. Trimming stripped 8 bases from V and 0 bases from J, with 16 bases between. The CDR3 totals 15 residues. For the CDR3, the DNA is TGTGCCAGCTCTCCCCGCGGAGTCATGAACACTGAAGCTTTCTTT. This gives the protein CASSPRGVMNTEAFF.

The rearrangement uses TRBV5-1 and TRBJ2-1; TRBD1 matches at 8 bases. The CDR3 contains 14 residues. In germline, CDR1 is SGHRS, CDR2 YFSETQ. The J segment lost 3 bases and the V segment lost 3 bases, leaving 2 bases of the junction unmatched. The CDR3 loop is CASSYDRGYNEQFF. CDR3 bases: TGCGCCAGCAGCTACGACAGGGGCTACAATGAGCAGTTCTTC.

This sequence joins TRBV7-9 and TRBJ2-6; a weak D match, TRBD1 (6 bases). This CDR3 has 16 residues. Looked up from germline, CDR1 is SEHNR and CDR2 is FQNEAQ (reference sequence). Trimming cost V 3 bases and J 3 bases, with 12 bases left between them. CDR3 nucleotide sequence: TGTGCCAGCAGCTTGCACCAGGGGAATGGGGCCAACGTCCTGACTTTC. Translating it yields CASSLHQGNGANVLTF.

The chain's CDR3 is CASSLQGWTEAFF. CDR3 coding DNA: TGCGCCAGCAGCTTGCAGGGATGGACTGAAGCTTTCTTT. The J gene is TRBJ1-1, the V gene TRBV5-1; perhaps TRBD1 as D (5 bases). Germline V gene sequence: CDR1 SGHRS, CDR2 YFSETQ. V shed 1 base and J shed 5 bases, with 9 bases lying between them. The CDR3 sequence is 13 residues long.

This clone showed up just once. The rearrangement links TRBV2 to TRBJ2-7, with D perhaps matching TRBD1 (6 bases). Germline V gene sequence: CDR1 SNHLY, CDR2 FYNNEI. Trimming took off 4 bases at V and 2 bases at J, with 9 bases between the two ends. The CDR3 totals 13 residues. In DNA form, the CDR3 reads TGTGCCAGCAGTGGGACAGCTACCTACGAGCAGTACTTC. It specifies CASSGTATYEQYF.

The chain employs TRBV15 and TRBJ1-4, with a tentative D call TRBD1 (6 bases). The CDR3 is 16 residues long. V was clipped by 0 bases and J by 2 bases, with 10 bases between them. Germline V gene lookup returns CDR1 LNHNV and CDR2 YYDKDF (reference sequence). The CDR3 bases are TGTGCCACCAGCAGAGATAGGACAGATACTAATGAAAAACTGTTTTTT. It specifies CATSRDRTDTNEKLFF.